The 24 T cell receptor beta chains given below trace back to one sample, sequenced in a study of cytomegalovirus exposure and HLA in healthy donors. The PCR ran on 60 Vbeta and 13 Jbeta primers. The protocol was immunoSEQ multiplex PCR, while the TCRdb copy is restricted to in-frame clones and leaves out a portion. The table records approximately 59,000 clones, around 80% of them present only once. Input material: PBMCs. These receptors were obtained from a girl between 10 and 17 years old in good health and CMV-seropositive.

The CDR3 sequence: CSVGHPFSTPTGYNEQFF. CDR3 sequence (DNA): TGCAGCGTTGGCCACCCCTTTTCGACACCCACGGGGTACAATGAGCAGTTCTTC. The gene calls are TRBV29-1 and TRBJ2-1, with D tentatively TRBD2 (5 bases). The V and J ends lost 4 bases and 4 bases respectively, with 26 bases between them. This CDR3 has 18 residues. Germline CDR1 is SQVTM and CDR2 is ANQGSEA.

The chain employs TRBV30 and TRBJ1-5; 10 positions match TRBD1. The CDR3 sequence is 13 residues long. The V gene's germline CDR1 is GTSNPN and CDR2 SVGIG (reference sequence). J was trimmed by 5 bases and V by 7 bases; bases with no gene match: 5. The DNA of the CDR3 is TGTGCCTTTGGACAGGGGGGCGATCAGCCCCAGCATTTT. It specifies CAFGQGGDQPQHF.

The rearrangement links TRBV5-4 to TRBJ2-2; perhaps TRBD2 as D (6 bases). Germline V CDR1 and CDR2: SGHNT, YYREEE (reference sequence). V was shortened by 4 bases and J by 3 bases, with 13 bases between the two germline ends. The CDR3 extends over 15 amino acids. Written as DNA, the CDR3 is TGTGCCAGCAGCCCGATGTCGGGGGACACCGGGGAGCTGTTTTTT. Residues: CASSPMSGDTGELFF. Variable domain in full (rest from reference TRBV5-4 and TRBJ2-2): ETGVTQSPTHLIKTRGQQVTLRCSSQSGHNTVSWYQQALGQGPQFIFQYYREEENGRGNFPPRFSGLQFPNYSSELNVNALELDDSALYLCASSPMSGDTGELFFGEGSRLTVL.

Worth noting for this clone: Sequence at one end of the junction differs from germline and may be a read error. The chain is built from TRBV2 and TRBJ2-5; perhaps TRBD1 as D (6 bases). Germline assignment: CDR1 SNHLY and CDR2 FYNNEI. There are 13 residues in the CDR3. The DNA of the CDR3 is TGTGCCAGCAGGGCACAGGGCCAAGCGACCCAGTACTTC. It specifies CASRAQGQATQYF.

This rearrangement joins TRBV29-1 to TRBJ2-5; 7 bases map to TRBD2. Germline V lookup: CDR1 SQVTM, CDR2 ANQGSEA. The V and J ends lost 3 bases and 5 bases, in that order; junction bases with no gene match: 9. The CDR3 runs 14 residues. CDR3 coding DNA: TGCAGCGTTGATCAGATTGCGGGAGTTGAGACCCAGTACTTC. Amino acid sequence: CSVDQIAGVETQYF.

The chain is built from TRBV7-2 and TRBJ2-7; D uncertain. CDR3 length: 13 residues. The germline CDR1 and CDR2 sequences are SGHTA and FQGNSA. The V and J ends lost 5 bases and 0 bases respectively, with 8 bases between them. CDR3 sequence reads: CASSPETSYEQYF. The CDR3 DNA sequence: TGTGCCAGCAGCCCGGAGACCTCCTACGAGCAGTACTTC.

V usage is TRBV6-4 and J usage is TRBJ1-1; no firm D call. Germline values: CDR1 MRHNA, CDR2 SNTAGT. V was pared by 6 bases and J by 5 bases, with 16 bases between. The CDR3 covers 14 residues. The CDR3 DNA reads TGTGCCAGCAGAGTTAGTTACGCGGGGACTGAAGCTTTCTTT. Amino acids: CASRVSYAGTEAFF.

The V gene is TRBV28, the J gene TRBJ1-5; tentatively, D is TRBD1 (6 bases). Per germline, CDR1 MDHEN and CDR2 SYDVKM. The CDR3 consists of 14 residues. With 5 bases removed from V and 7 bases from J, the gap between germline ends came to 15 bases. CDR3 amino acids: CASSRGGEGQPQHF. Here the CDR3 DNA reads TGTGCCAGCAGTAGGGGGGGGGAAGGACAGCCCCAGCATTTT.

The chain combines TRBV4-3 with TRBJ2-1; 7 bases are a match to TRBD1. The CDR3 consists of 16 residues. Looked up from germline, CDR1 is LGHNA and CDR2 is YSLEER. J was trimmed by 7 bases and V by 3 bases; bases with no gene match: 12. The CDR3 nucleotides are TGCGCCAGCAGCCAGGTTAACAGGGGAAATCAGAATGAGCAGTTCTTC. It encodes CASSQVNRGNQNEQFF.

This clone was observed a handful of times. The rearrangement links TRBV4-1 to TRBJ2-5, with TRBD2 as a possible D gene (5 bases). Between the trimmed V and J ends, which lost 3 bases and 10 bases, there was a span of 24 bases. Germline CDR1 is MGHRA and CDR2 is YSYEKL. The CDR3 loop spans 16 amino acids. The CDR3 DNA reads TGCGCCAGCAGCCAGGAAACTAGTTTCCCCCATGGCGACCAGTACTTC. It yields the protein CASSQETSFPHGDQYF.

This clone was detected only once. The J gene is TRBJ1-2, the V gene TRBV4-1; D ambiguous. Germline lookup yields CDR1 MGHRA and CDR2 YSYEKL. This CDR3 spans 16 amino acids. Trimming removed 1 base at V and 0 bases at J, with 12 bases between. CDR3 protein: CASSQGTINANYGYTF. DNA for the CDR3: TGCGCCAGCAGCCAAGGTACAATCAATGCTAACTATGGCTACACCTTC.

The V call is TRBV18, the J call TRBJ2-3, with 9 nucleotides matching TRBD1. Per the germline V gene, CDR1 is KGHSH and CDR2 is LQKENI. After removal of 1 base from V and 3 bases from J, the junction contained 2 bases not matched to a gene. The CDR3 extends over 15 amino acids. This chain's CDR3 is CASSPRDRATDTQYF. DNA for the CDR3: TGTGCCAGCTCACCACGGGACAGGGCTACAGATACGCAGTATTTT.

Turning to this clone: The conserved closing phenylalanine or tryptophan is absent in this CDR3, likely reflecting a read error. The V call is TRBV18, the J call TRBJ1-5; no firm D call. Trimming stripped 2 bases from V and 0 bases from J, with 5 bases between. Germline V lookup: CDR1 KGHSH, CDR2 LQKENI. This CDR3 is built from 14 residues. CDR3 DNA: TGTGCCAGCTCACCAGTCCCTAGCAATCAGCCCCAGCATGTT. Translation gives CASSPVPSNQPQHV.

V usage is TRBV7-9 and J usage is TRBJ1-6; weak D call: TRBD1 (5 bases). Germline CDR1 reads SEHNR; CDR2 reads FQNEAQ (reference sequence). This CDR3 has 17 amino acids. The V end lost 3 bases, the J end lost 8 bases, and 20 bases lay between the germline ends. The CDR3 bases are TGTGCCAGCAGCTTGGAGGGGAGCATCGAAGGGGATTCACCCCTCCACTTT. Its translation: CASSLEGSIEGDSPLHF.

This clone has more than one count but fewer than ten. The V call is TRBV10-3, the J call TRBJ2-3, with D maybe TRBD2 (5 bases). The V gene's germline CDR1 is ENHRY and CDR2 SYGVKD. With 8 bases removed from V and 0 bases from J, the gap between germline ends came to 12 bases. CDR3 size: 14 residues. The CDR3 here is CAIREDASTDTQYF. Written as DNA, the CDR3 is TGTGCCATCCGGGAAGATGCTAGCACAGATACGCAGTATTTT.

This chain links TRBV27 with TRBJ2-7, with unresolved D. V lost 6 bases, J lost 2 bases, and 14 bases lay in between. This CDR3 region has 14 residues. The germline gives CDR1 MNHEY, CDR2 SMNVEV (reference sequence). The CDR3 DNA is TGTGCCAGCAGCCCTACAGTCTTCCCCTACGAGCAGTACTTC. This codes for CASSPTVFPYEQYF.

This chain links TRBV7-6 with TRBJ2-5, with D perhaps matching TRBD2 (5 bases). This CDR3 has 16 residues. Trimming removed 5 bases from V and 5 bases from J, with 21 bases in between. The germline gives CDR1 SGHVS, CDR2 FNYEAQ. The CDR3 DNA reads as TGTGCCAGCAGCCTTCACGAGGGTGCAGGCATCGAGACCCAGTACTTC. This translates into CASSLHEGAGIETQYF.

This clone was seen a handful of times. The chain couples TRBV30 to TRBJ2-1; TRBD2 is a possible D gene (6 bases). There are 15 residues in the CDR3. CDR1 GTSNPN and CDR2 SVGIG come from the germline V gene (reference sequence). The V and J ends lost 5 bases and 10 bases respectively, with 24 bases between them. The CDR3 is CAWSKVLALLGEQFF. CDR3 nucleotide sequence: TGTGCCTGGTCAAAAGTGCTAGCGCTATTGGGGGAGCAGTTCTTC.

This chain uses TRBV7-6 with TRBJ2-7; a possible D gene is TRBD2 (5 bases). Germline V gives CDR1 SGHVS, CDR2 FNYEAQ. The V end lost 6 bases, the J end lost 5 bases, and 20 bases lay between the germline ends. There are 15 residues in the CDR3. CDR3: CASSRPSGLGHEQYF. Here the CDR3 DNA reads TGTGCCAGCAGTCGCCCAAGCGGCCTAGGACACGAGCAGTACTTC. The full variable domain, rest sourced from reference TRBV7-6 and TRBJ2-7, is GAGVSQSPRYKVTKRGQDVALRCDPISGHVSLYWYRQALGQGPEFLTYFNYEAQQDKSGLPNDRFSAERPEGSISTLTIQRTEQRDSAMYRCASSRPSGLGHEQYFGPGTRLTVT.

The chain has TRBV5-4 and TRBJ1-2; no firm D call. There are 12 residues in the CDR3. V lost 1 base, J lost 7 bases, and 8 bases lay in between. Germline values: CDR1 SGHNT, CDR2 YYREEE (reference sequence). Written as DNA, the CDR3 is TGTGCCAGCAGCTTGATAGCGGGTGGCTACACCTTC. Translating it yields CASSLIAGGYTF.

This clone was observed once. This chain uses TRBV20-1 with TRBJ1-2; D is ambiguous. Trimming shortened V by 6 bases and J by 5 bases, and 10 bases separated the two germline ends. The CDR3 runs 11 residues. CDR1 and CDR2 (germline): DFQATT, SNEGSKA (reference sequence). Written as DNA, the CDR3 is TGCAGTGCCCGCCTGCGATATGGCTACACCTTC. Amino acids: CSARLRYGYTF.

The chain joins TRBV28 to TRBJ2-7; 7 bases agree with TRBD1. CDR1 MDHEN and CDR2 SYDVKM come from the germline V gene. With 5 bases clipped from V and 3 bases from J, the junction kept 1 base outside the gene matches. This CDR3 is built from 12 residues. CDR3 in amino acids: CASSGTVYEQYF. The CDR3 bases are TGTGCCAGCAGTGGGACAGTCTACGAGCAGTACTTC.

Comment on this clone: Sequence at one end of the junction differs from germline and may be a read error. The V and J genes are TRBV30 and TRBJ2-1, with 10 bases identical to TRBD2. Germline values: CDR1 GTSNPN, CDR2 SVGIG (reference sequence). The CDR3 has 16 amino acids. The CDR3 sequence: CAWSGRGLASYNGQFF. DNA for the CDR3: TGTGCCTGGAGTGGACGGGGACTAGCGAGCTACAATGGGCAGTTCTTC.

The chain carries TRBV7-2 and TRBJ2-3; 11 bases align to TRBD2. The trim removed 5 bases at V and 0 bases at J, leaving 4 bases unmatched. Germline-derived CDR1 and CDR2 are SGHTA and FQGNSA. The CDR3 totals 16 residues. CDR3 region: CASSPRTSGSTDTQYF. Here the CDR3 DNA reads TGTGCCAGCAGCCCGAGGACTAGCGGGAGCACAGATACGCAGTATTTT.